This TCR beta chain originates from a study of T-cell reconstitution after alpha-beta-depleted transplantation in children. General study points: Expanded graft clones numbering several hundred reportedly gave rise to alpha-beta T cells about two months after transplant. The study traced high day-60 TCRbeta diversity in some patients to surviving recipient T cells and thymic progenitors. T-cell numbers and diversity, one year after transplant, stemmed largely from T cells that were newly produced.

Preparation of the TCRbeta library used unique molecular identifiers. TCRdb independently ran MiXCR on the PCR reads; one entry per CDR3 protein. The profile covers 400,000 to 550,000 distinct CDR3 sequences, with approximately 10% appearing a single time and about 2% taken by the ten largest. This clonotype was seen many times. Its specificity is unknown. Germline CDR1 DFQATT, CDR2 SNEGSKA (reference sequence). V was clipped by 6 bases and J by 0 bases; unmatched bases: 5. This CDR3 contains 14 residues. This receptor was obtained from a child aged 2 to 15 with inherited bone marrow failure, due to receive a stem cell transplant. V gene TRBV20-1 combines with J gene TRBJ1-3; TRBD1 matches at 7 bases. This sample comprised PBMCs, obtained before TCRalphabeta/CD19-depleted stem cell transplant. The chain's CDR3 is CSASEGASGNTIYF. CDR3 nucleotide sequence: TGCAGTGCCTCAGAGGGGGCCTCTGGAAACACCATATATTTT.